Following are 7 T cell receptor beta chains from one sample sequenced in a study of CD8 T cells in Susac syndrome. Reverse transcription of roughly 0.5 to 1 ug RNA was performed with random hexamers. TCRdb independently ran MiXCR on the immunoSEQ multiplex PCR reads; one entry per CDR3 protein. The sample lists about 140,000 distinct CDR3 sequences, approximately 95% seen once, with roughly 0.14% in the top ten. What was sequenced was CD4+ T cells from PBMCs. The receptors shown here come from a human donor with Susac syndrome.

This sequence joins TRBV6-6 and TRBJ2-7; possibly TRBD2 for D (5 bases). Germline-derived CDR1 and CDR2 are MNHNY and SVGAGI (reference sequence). V lost 2 bases and J lost 1, with 6 bases in between. The CDR3 loop spans 13 amino acids. The CDR3 coding sequence is TGTGCCAGCAGTTACGGCGGGTCCTACGAGCAGTACTTC. This sequence encodes CASSYGGSYEQYF.

The V and J genes are TRBV20-1 and TRBJ2-7; D is perhaps TRBD2 (7 bases). The CDR3 is made up of 15 amino acids. CDR1 DFQATT and CDR2 SNEGSKA come from the germline V gene (reference sequence). V was pared by 5 bases and J by 2 bases, with 19 bases between. The CDR3 coding sequence is TGCAGTGCTCCTGGGGGGGGCTACAGGGCCTACGAGCAGTACTTC. This translates into CSAPGGGYRAYEQYF.

The rearrangement links TRBV18 to TRBJ1-1; no reliable D call. V shed 6 bases and J shed 6 bases, with 26 bases lying between them. The CDR3 is 17 residues long. The germline CDR1 and CDR2 sequences are KGHSH and LQKENI. CDR3 in DNA: TGTGCCAGCTCCCAAAACGCTCGCCGGGCGGGGTTCGCTGAAGCTTTCTTT. Protein sequence: CASSQNARRAGFAEAFF.

This sequence joins TRBV20-1 and TRBJ2-1; D may be TRBD1 or TRBD2 (5 bases each). The CDR3 has 14 residues. From germline, CDR1 is DFQATT and CDR2 SNEGSKA (reference sequence). V lost 5 bases and J 5 bases, leaving 16 bases between the germline ends. CDR3 coding DNA: TGCAGTGCTGCCAGGGACCCGGTCAACAATGAGCAGTTCTTC. Amino acid sequence: CSAARDPVNNEQFF.

This clonotype occurred once. This chain connects TRBV28 to TRBJ2-7; D remains unclear. Germline CDR1 reads MDHEN; CDR2 reads SYDVKM. CDR3 length: 11 residues. The ends were cut back, 6 bases at V and 3 bases at J, with 6 bases in the middle. The CDR3 DNA reads as TGTGCCAGCAGCGGGTACTACGAGCAGTACTTC. Amino acid sequence: CASSGYYEQYF.

V is TRBV4-1 and J is TRBJ1-6; D remains unclear. V was shortened by 2 bases and J by 5 bases, with 7 bases between the two germline ends. This CDR3 is 14 amino acids long. Germline V gene lookup returns CDR1 MGHRA and CDR2 YSYEKL. The CDR3 coding sequence is TGCGCCAGCAGCCAACAGATGAATAATTCACCCCTCCACTTT. Translated: CASSQQMNNSPLHF.

This rearrangement joins TRBV7-5 to TRBJ1-1. TRBV7-5 counts as a pseudogene. The CDR3 is 15 residues long. The CDR3 loop reads CISVSRHSGEAEAFF. The CDR3 DNA is TGTATCTCTGTCTCTCGCCACAGCGGAGAGGCTGAAGCTTTCTTT.